This T cell receptor (beta chain) was sequenced during a study of T cells in Graves' hyperthyroidism and ophthalmopathy. The study's findings and limits: Researchers found most expanded thyroid clonotypes above 0.001 in blood as well.

Exclusion followed for patients with uncontrolled infection, other autoimmune disease, pregnancy or lactation. Trimming stripped 7 bases from V and 5 bases from J, with 11 bases between. CDR3 length: 12 residues. Looked up from germline, CDR1 is SEHNR and CDR2 is FQNEAQ (reference sequence). This clonotype was picked up many times. Its target is unknown. RNA transcripts provided the source from which TCR beta CDR3 regions were amplified. HTBI primers were used for first-round RT-PCR of the TCR CDR3. Each CDR3 protein is one row after TCRdb ran MiXCR on the multiplex PCR reads. This sample has fewer than 900,000 distinct CDR3 sequences, with around 20% found just once.

The origin of this receptor is a woman aged 45-65 years with Graves' hyperthyroidism that later progressed to Graves' ophthalmopathy. The chain joins TRBV7-9 to TRBJ2-5; D may be TRBD2 (6 bases). The sequenced material came from blood. This CDR3 is CASKGAGETQYF. CDR3 nucleotide sequence: TGTGCCAGCAAGGGCGCGGGGGAGACCCAGTACTTC.